These T cell receptor beta chains were read from a single sample in a study of T-cell reconstitution after alpha-beta-depleted transplantation in children. TCRdb reprocessed the PCR reads via MiXCR and lists one record per CDR3 protein. The sample lists approximately 270,000 distinct CDR3 sequences, under 30% occurring once. The material sequenced was PBMCs, mostly from graft donor cells, taken 360 days after TCRalphabeta/CD19-depleted stem cell transplant. These receptor sequences come from a female patient aged 2 to 10 who had a stem cell transplant for congenital amegakaryocytic thrombocytopenia, so the T cells may come from the graft donor. Each CDR3 is given with its conserved first and last residue. A D gene is named only where the DNA matches it firmly. Some rows have no size entry. The others give once, few or many, or a class for an expanded clone.

clone size	D gene	J gene	V gene	CDR3 DNA	CDR3 protein
few	TRBD2	TRBJ2-2	TRBV6-2/TRBV6-3	TGTGCCAGCAGTCTACCGTTAGCGGGAGCGAACACCGGGGAGCTGTTTTTT	CASSLPLAGANTGELFF
-	-	TRBJ1-1	TRBV10-3	TGTGCTTCGGGGATGAACACTGAAGCTTTCTTT	CASGMNTEAFF
-	TRBD2	TRBJ2-1	TRBV6-2/TRBV6-3	TGTGCCAGCAGTTCAACTAGCGGGGCTTCAGGGTCCTACAATGAGCAGTTCTTC	CASSSTSGASGSYNEQFF
-	-	TRBJ1-5	TRBV7-8	TGTGCCAGCAGCTTATCCGGTCCGGTAAAAACAGGTCATCAGCCCCAGCATTTT	CASSLSGPVKTGHQPQHF
-	TRBD2	TRBJ2-3	TRBV11-2	TGTGCCAGCAGCCCCCTGACTAGCGGATATAGCACAGATACGCAGTATTTT	CASSPLTSGYSTDTQYF
many	-	TRBJ2-3	TRBV3-1	TGTGCCAGCAGCCAAGAATCCCGACCCACAGATACGCAGTATTTT	CASSQESRPTDTQYF
-	-	TRBJ2-5	TRBV7-2	TGTGCCAGCAGCTTAGCTCGGGGTTTACAAGAGACCCAGTACTTC	CASSLARGLQETQYF
many	TRBD2	TRBJ2-3	TRBV6-2/TRBV6-3	TGTGCCAGCAGTTACGGTACTAGCGTTGCAGATACGCAGTATTTT	CASSYGTSVADTQYF
-	-	TRBJ2-5	TRBV6-2/TRBV6-3	TGTGCCAGCAGTTACGGGAGGTGGGAGACCCAGTACTTC	CASSYGRWETQYF
many	-	TRBJ1-3	TRBV18	TGTGCCAGCTCACCACCCTCACCATCTGGAAACACCATATATTTT	CASSPPSPSGNTIYF
-	TRBD1	TRBJ1-2	TRBV10-3	TGTGCCATCAGTTGGCCCGGACAGGGAAACTATGGCTACACCTTC	CAISWPGQGNYGYTF
-	-	TRBJ2-1	TRBV5-1	TGCGCCAGCAGCTCGGACAACCACTACAATGAGCAGTTCTTC	CASSSDNHYNEQFF
-	-	TRBJ2-7	TRBV11-2	TGTGCCAGCAGCTTATCTCGGCGATCGGCGGGGACATCTTACGAGCAGTACTTC	CASSLSRRSAGTSYEQYF
-	TRBD1	TRBJ2-5	TRBV3-1	TGTGCCAGCAGCCAAGGGCTAGGGGGCAATCAAGAGACCCAGTACTTC	CASSQGLGGNQETQYF
-	-	TRBJ1-2	TRBV25-1	TGTGCCAGCAGTGAACTTACAGGGATAGGCCTCTATGGCTACACCTTC	CASSELTGIGLYGYTF
many	TRBD2	TRBJ2-5	TRBV20-1	TGCAGTGCTAGAGATTGGGCTAGCGGGGTGGAGACCCAGTACTTC	CSARDWASGVETQYF
few	-	TRBJ1-6	TRBV27	TGTGCCAGCAGTCTCTTGGCCCCGGAGGGGAATTCACCCCTCCACTTT	CASSLLAPEGNSPLHF
once	TRBD2	TRBJ2-7	TRBV20-1	TGCAGTGCTAGAGAACCGGGACTAGCGGGAGTGCAGTACTTC	CSAREPGLAGVQYF
-	-	TRBJ1-2	TRBV12-3/TRBV12-4	TGTGCCAGCAGTTTAAAATCGGGACACTTTAAAGGCTACACCTTC	CASSLKSGHFKGYTF
-	-	TRBJ1-3	TRBV30	TGTGCCTGGACATGGAGTAGAAACACCATATATTTT	CAWTWSRNTIYF
few	-	TRBJ2-2	TRBV11-2	TGTGCCAGCAGCTGGGGCGGGGGCCATAACACCGGGGAGCTGTTTTTT	CASSWGGGHNTGELFF
few	TRBD1	TRBJ1-2	TRBV10-3	TGTGCCATCAGTGGTCAGGGGGGCTATGGCTACACCTTC	CAISGQGGYGYTF
-	-	TRBJ2-3	TRBV12-3/TRBV12-4	TGTGCCAGCAGTTTAAGGCGAGTGGCTAGCACAGATACGCAGTATTTT	CASSLRRVASTDTQYF
-	-	TRBJ2-3	TRBV7-2	TGTGCCAGCAGCTTAGGGGGGGCAGCAGGGGATACGCAGTATTTT	CASSLGGAAGDTQYF
-	-	TRBJ1-4	TRBV20-1	TGCAGTGCTAGTGCGGGGGGAACTGAAAAACTGTTTTTT	CSASAGGTEKLFF
few	TRBD2	TRBJ2-5	TRBV7-2	TGTGCCAGCAGCTTAGATGTAGCGGGAGCACAAGAGACCCAGTACTTC	CASSLDVAGAQETQYF
few	-	TRBJ2-7	TRBV5-1	TGCGCCAGCAGCTTGGCGGCGGGCTACGAGCAGTACTTC	CASSLAAGYEQYF
many	TRBD1	TRBJ2-2	TRBV28	TGTGCCAGCAGTTTGAACAGGGGCGGGGAGCTGTTTTTT	CASSLNRGGELFF
few	-	TRBJ2-7	TRBV28	TGTGCCAGCATCTACGGAAGTGGGCCCAGAGCACCCTACGAGCAGTACTTC	CASIYGSGPRAPYEQYF
many	TRBD2	TRBJ2-3	TRBV20-1	TGCAGTGTTAGCGGGGAAGGTTTGGCAGATACGCAGTATTTT	CSVSGEGLADTQYF
-	-	TRBJ2-7	TRBV10-3	TGTGCCATCGGTGAGGGGAGCTCCTACGAGCAGTACTTC	CAIGEGSSYEQYF
many	TRBD2	TRBJ2-1	TRBV12-3/TRBV12-4	TGTGCCAGCAGTACCGGTCTTCGGACTAGCGGGGGTAATGAGCAGTTCTTC	CASSTGLRTSGGNEQFF
-	TRBD2	TRBJ2-3	TRBV5-5	TGTGCCAGCAGCAAACTAGCGGGGGCAGATACGCAGTATTTT	CASSKLAGADTQYF
once	TRBD2	TRBJ2-5	TRBV20-1	TGCAGTGCTAGAGATCTAGCGGGGGTTGAGACCCAGTACTTC	CSARDLAGVETQYF
-	-	TRBJ1-2	TRBV11-2	TGTGCCAGCAGGGGGTACGACAGGATCTATGGCTACACCTTC	CASRGYDRIYGYTF